This T cell receptor beta chain was recorded in a study of T cells of healthy individuals. TCRdb re-called the 5' RACE reads through MiXCR, storing one row per CDR3 protein. The data show tens of thousands of distinct CDR3 sequences, 15% to 20% seen once. CDR1 and CDR2 (germline): MNHEY, SVGEGT. This CDR3 comprises 15 residues. V was clipped by 2 bases and J by 4 bases; unmatched bases: 7. There are many counts of this clonotype. The sequence was obtained from a human donor in good health. The chain has TRBV6-2 or TRBV6-3 and TRBJ2-7; 8 bases agree with TRBD2. CDR3 residues: CASSYASGRGYEQYF. CDR3 nucleotide sequence: TGTGCCAGCAGTTACGCGAGCGGGAGAGGTTACGAGCAGTACTTC.